A selection of T cell receptor beta chains follows, all from one sample in a study of blood T cell repertoires in COVID-19. TCRdb's table, derived via immunoSEQ multiplex PCR, lists solely in-frame clones and lacks some. The top ten clones hold approximately 2.1% of a sample with 150,000 to 250,000 clones, approximately 86% of them seen once. What was sequenced was PBMCs or T cells enriched from blood (not recorded which). The receptors come from a woman under 40 who had recovered from COVID-19. Each CDR3 is given with its conserved first and last residue. The order of the fields is J gene, V gene, CDR3 protein.

J gene: TRBJ1-5
V gene: TRBV7-9
CDR3 protein: CASSPGFTAYSNQPQHF

J gene: TRBJ1-1
V gene: TRBV7-2
CDR3 protein: CASSPRTAGTEAFF

J gene: TRBJ1-1
V gene: TRBV20-1
CDR3 protein: CSASGNTEAFF

J gene: TRBJ1-2
V gene: TRBV24-1
CDR3 protein: CATSDSAGVGHYGYTF

J gene: TRBJ2-3
V gene: TRBV20-1
CDR3 protein: CSASLASGGYTQYF

J gene: TRBJ2-1
V gene: TRBV7-2
CDR3 protein: CASSLVQGDEQFF

J gene: TRBJ1-1
V gene: TRBV5-4
CDR3 protein: CASSRQTGGERNTEAFF

J gene: TRBJ1-6
V gene: TRBV7-9
CDR3 protein: CASTLLDNSPLHF

J gene: TRBJ2-1
V gene: TRBV27
CDR3 protein: CASSLAGWNEQFF

J gene: TRBJ2-7
V gene: TRBV5-1
CDR3 protein: CASRVGQPYEQYF

J gene: TRBJ2-3
V gene: TRBV4-2
CDR3 protein: CASSQTPSGGGTDTQYF

J gene: TRBJ2-5
V gene: TRBV10-2
CDR3 protein: CASSSRTSGGQETQYF

J gene: TRBJ1-2
V gene: TRBV6-4
CDR3 protein: CASSDSARGGTLGLSGYTF

J gene: TRBJ2-7
V gene: TRBV29-1
CDR3 protein: CSVLSGLVGYEQYF

J gene: TRBJ1-1
V gene: TRBV28
CDR3 protein: CASSLGQGDTEAFF

J gene: TRBJ1-2
V gene: TRBV18
CDR3 protein: CASSAGQGRDGYTF

J gene: TRBJ2-3
V gene: TRBV3-1/TRBV3-2
CDR3 protein: CASSKTSGGALDTQYF

J gene: TRBJ2-1
V gene: TRBV10-3
CDR3 protein: CAISEFGGGPYNEQFF

J gene: TRBJ1-5
V gene: TRBV27
CDR3 protein: CASMAGQGFNQPQHF

J gene: TRBJ1-1
V gene: TRBV7-2
CDR3 protein: CASSFDRGGAFF

J gene: TRBJ1-1
V gene: TRBV7-9
CDR3 protein: CASSLDVTNTEAFF

J gene: TRBJ2-2
V gene: TRBV19
CDR3 protein: CASTEGQTTGELFF

J gene: TRBJ2-1
V gene: TRBV12-5
CDR3 protein: CASGPESGDEQFF

J gene: TRBJ1-1
V gene: TRBV7-2
CDR3 protein: CASSLFSSEAFF

J gene: TRBJ2-1
V gene: TRBV7-3
CDR3 protein: CASSLNPSGAGDEQFF

J gene: TRBJ1-2
V gene: TRBV9
CDR3 protein: CASTGQGVYYGYTF

J gene: TRBJ2-5
V gene: TRBV9
CDR3 protein: CASSLPRGGGTQYF

J gene: TRBJ2-7
V gene: TRBV5-1
CDR3 protein: CASSLSGYSYEQYF

J gene: TRBJ2-5
V gene: TRBV11-2
CDR3 protein: CASSSKYSETQYF

J gene: TRBJ2-7
V gene: TRBV5-5
CDR3 protein: CASSAMTGRTYEQYF

J gene: TRBJ2-1
V gene: TRBV7-9
CDR3 protein: CASSFSGPVDEQFF

J gene: TRBJ2-7
V gene: TRBV11-2
CDR3 protein: CASTVAGVEQYF

J gene: TRBJ1-5
V gene: TRBV4-1
CDR3 protein: CASSQEEGAGNQPQHF

J gene: TRBJ1-1
V gene: TRBV11-3
CDR3 protein: CASSLDRGLGEAFF

J gene: TRBJ1-1
V gene: TRBV9
CDR3 protein: CASSVAPDSALNTEAFF

J gene: TRBJ1-1
V gene: TRBV7-6
CDR3 protein: CASSFRQGATNTEAFF